This TCR beta chain was sequenced for a study of blood T cell repertoires in COVID-19. About the study: COVID-19 samples collected from the United States, Italy and Spain covered acute and convalescent phases. Sample material is recorded as cDNA or gDNA derived from T cells, B-cell-depleted T cells, or PBMCs.

Original processing notes: Amplification with reference gene primers provided the estimates of nucleated cell counts. Libraries were prepared by immunoSEQ multiplex PCR; TCRdb keeps only in-frame clonotypes and omits some of them. V, J and clone size are taken as reported in that table, and D and trimming were inferred from the DNA itself. This sample has about 50,000 clones; around four fifths occur once, and the top ten carry over 4.5%. Germline V CDR1 and CDR2: LNHDA, SQIVND (reference sequence). The CDR3 length is 14 residues. Unmatched junction bases numbered 12, after V lost 9 bases and J lost 5 bases.

This chain uses TRBV19 with TRBJ1-2; TRBD1 aligns across 7 bases. The sequence was obtained from a human donor in a cohort sampled during active COVID-19. Sequencing was performed on peripheral blood. The CDR3 is CASRKGATSYGYTF. The CDR3, as DNA: TGTGCCAGCCGGAAGGGGGCTACCTCATATGGCTACACCTTC. Looking up the rest from reference TRBV19 and TRBJ1-2 gives the full variable domain: DGGITQSPKYLFRKEGQNVTLSCEQNLNHDAMYWYRQDPGQGLRLIYYSQIVNDFQKGDIAEGYSVSREKKESFPLTVTSAQKNPTAFYLCASRKGATSYGYTFGSGTRLTVV.